The 8 T cell receptor beta chains reported below all come from one sample, sequenced in a study of T cells in Graves' hyperthyroidism and ophthalmopathy. The source material, RNA transcripts, was used to amplify TCR beta CDR3 regions. Using the HTBI primer set, a first-round RT-PCR was run on the TCR CDR3. Using its own MiXCR run on the multiplex PCR reads, TCRdb lists one record per CDR3 protein. The data show a few hundred thousand distinct CDR3 sequences, approximately 15% seen once. Specimen: blood. These receptors were obtained from a woman between 55 and 75 years old with Graves' ophthalmopathy.

The rearrangement uses TRBV27 and TRBJ2-2, with TRBD2 matching over 9 bases. CDR3 length: 17 residues. CDR1 is MNHEY, CDR2 SMNVEV, per germline (reference sequence). V shed 5 bases and J 5 bases; nucleotides not matched to a gene: 12. The CDR3 is CASSPPRVAGATGELFF. The CDR3 nucleotides are TGTGCCAGCAGTCCGCCCAGGGTAGCGGGAGCAACCGGGGAGCTGTTTTTT.

Many counts were recorded for this clonotype. The V call is TRBV7-2, the J call TRBJ1-2; D ambiguous. The length of the CDR3 is 16 residues. Germline V gives CDR1 SGHTA, CDR2 FQGNSA. The V gene lost 0 bases and the J gene lost 8 bases, with 19 bases spanning the gap. This CDR3 is CASSLATAAMRLGYTF. In nucleotides, the CDR3 is TGTGCCAGCAGCTTAGCGACTGCCGCTATGAGATTAGGCTACACCTTC.

This clonotype was observed many times. The chain couples TRBV4-3 to TRBJ2-1; D not certain. V lost 0 bases and J 5 bases, leaving 11 bases between the germline ends. CDR1 is LGHNA and CDR2 is YSLEER in the germline V gene. CDR3 length: 15 residues. The CDR3 DNA sequence: TGCGCCAGCAGCCAAGATGGTTTGCGGCACAATGAGCAGTTCTTC. This codes for CASSQDGLRHNEQFF.

CDR3 nucleotides: TGCAGTGCTAGAGTCCCAGGGCCCCAATATCAGCCCCAGCATTTT. This encodes CSARVPGPQYQPQHF. The chain joins TRBV20-1 to TRBJ1-5; a weak D match, TRBD1 (5 bases). The CDR3 extends over 15 amino acids. The V end was cut by 1 base, the J end by 5 bases, with 15 bases between. Germline values: CDR1 DFQATT, CDR2 SNEGSKA (reference sequence).

V and J are TRBV6-1 and TRBJ2-2; D ambiguous. Looked up from germline, CDR1 is MNHNS and CDR2 is SASEGT. The ends were cut back, 6 bases at V and 10 bases at J, with 15 bases in the middle. This CDR3 contains 13 residues. The CDR3 reads CASREEKAAELFF. The CDR3 region has the DNA TGTGCCAGCAGAGAGGAGAAAGCCGCGGAGCTGTTTTTT.

The rearrangement uses TRBV19 and TRBJ1-1; 8 bases are shared with TRBD1. V trimming: 5 bases; J trimming: 6 bases; junction bases outside the gene matches: 14. Germline CDR1 reads LNHDA; CDR2 reads SQIVND (reference sequence). There are 16 residues in the CDR3. The CDR3 DNA follows: TGTGCCAGTAGTCTCCGACAGGGGCCCTATACCTCTGAAGCTTTCTTT. The encoded protein is CASSLRQGPYTSEAFF.

To note about this clonotype: A much larger clone sits a single nucleotide away, making a read error possible. The rearrangement uses TRBV28 and TRBJ2-1, with 12 positions matching TRBD2. This CDR3 is 17 amino acids long. Trimming took 3 bases from V and 8 from J; bases not matched to a gene: 11. Germline-derived CDR1 and CDR2 are MDHEN and SYDVKM. CDR3 DNA sequence: TGTGCCAGCAGTTTGGCCCCTGCTAGCGGGAGGGCTTATGAGCAGTTCTTC. Residues: CASSLAPASGRAYEQFF.

This clonotype turned up a few times. At one end the junction does not follow the germline gene, possibly because of a read error. The chain combines TRBV6-1 with TRBJ1-6; D is perhaps TRBD1 (5 bases). The germline V gene has CDR1 MNHNS and CDR2 SASEGT. The CDR3 has 15 amino acids. DNA for the CDR3: TGTGCCAGCAGTGAAGCGACAGTTTATAATTCACCCCTCCGCTTT. Residues: CASSEATVYNSPLRF.